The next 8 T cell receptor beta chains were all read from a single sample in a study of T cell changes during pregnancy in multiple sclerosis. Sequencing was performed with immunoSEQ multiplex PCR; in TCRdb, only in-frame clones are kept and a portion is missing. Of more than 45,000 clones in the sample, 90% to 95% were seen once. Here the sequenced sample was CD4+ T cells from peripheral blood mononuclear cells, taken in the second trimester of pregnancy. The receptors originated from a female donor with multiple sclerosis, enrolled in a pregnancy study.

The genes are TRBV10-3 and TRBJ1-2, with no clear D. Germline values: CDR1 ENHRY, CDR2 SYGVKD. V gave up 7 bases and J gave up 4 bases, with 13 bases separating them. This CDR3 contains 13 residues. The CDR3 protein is CAIIGDGSYGYTF. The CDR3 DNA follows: TGTGCCATCATAGGCGACGGGTCCTATGGCTACACCTTC.

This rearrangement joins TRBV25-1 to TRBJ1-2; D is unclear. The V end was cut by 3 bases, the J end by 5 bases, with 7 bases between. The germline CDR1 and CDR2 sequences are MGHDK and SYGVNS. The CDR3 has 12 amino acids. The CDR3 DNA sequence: TGTGCCAGCAGTGAGGGCCAGTATGGCTACACCTTC. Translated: CASSEGQYGYTF.

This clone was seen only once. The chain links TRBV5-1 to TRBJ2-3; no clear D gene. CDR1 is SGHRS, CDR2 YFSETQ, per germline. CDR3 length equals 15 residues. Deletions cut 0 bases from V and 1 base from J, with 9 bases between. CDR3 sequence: CASSLGGYGTDTQYF. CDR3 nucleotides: TGCGCCAGCAGCTTGGGAGGATATGGCACAGATACGCAGTATTTT.

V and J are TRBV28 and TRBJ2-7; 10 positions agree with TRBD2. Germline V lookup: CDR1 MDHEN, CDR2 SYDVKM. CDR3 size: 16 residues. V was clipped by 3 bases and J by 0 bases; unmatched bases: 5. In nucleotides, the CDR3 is TGTGCCAGCAGTTTTTCACTAGCGGGACTCTCCTACGAGCAGTACTTC. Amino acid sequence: CASSFSLAGLSYEQYF. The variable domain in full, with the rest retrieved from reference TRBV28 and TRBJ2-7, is DVKVTQSSRYLVKRTGEKVFLECVQDMDHENMFWYRQDPGLGLRLIYFSYDVKMKEKGDIPEGYSVSREKKERFSLILESASTNQTSMYLCASSFSLAGLSYEQYFGPGTRLTVT.

In nucleotides, the CDR3 is TGTGCCAGCAGTGAATTCAGTGAAAATGAAAAACTGTTTTTT. Protein product: CASSEFSENEKLFF. The chain uses TRBV25-1 and TRBJ1-4; D gene ambiguous. CDR3 length equals 14 residues. Trimming shortened V by 1 base and J by 5 bases, and 8 bases separated the two germline ends. Germline values: CDR1 MGHDK, CDR2 SYGVNS.

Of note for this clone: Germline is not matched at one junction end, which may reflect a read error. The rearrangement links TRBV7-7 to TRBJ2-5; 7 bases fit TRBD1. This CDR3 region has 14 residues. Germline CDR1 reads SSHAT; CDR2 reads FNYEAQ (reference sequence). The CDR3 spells CASSQTGLKETQYF. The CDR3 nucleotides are TGTGCTAGCAGCCAGACAGGGTTGAAAGAGACCCAGTACTTC.

This CDR3 reads CASTVQWGEPHTEAFF. In nucleotides, the CDR3 is TGTGCCAGTACGGTCCAATGGGGGGAGCCCCACACTGAAGCTTTCTTT. The chain couples TRBV19 to TRBJ1-1; D perhaps matches TRBD1 (5 bases). V was cut by 7 bases and J by 3 bases, with 21 bases left in between. The CDR3 spans 16 residues. In germline, CDR1 is LNHDA, CDR2 SQIVND (reference sequence).

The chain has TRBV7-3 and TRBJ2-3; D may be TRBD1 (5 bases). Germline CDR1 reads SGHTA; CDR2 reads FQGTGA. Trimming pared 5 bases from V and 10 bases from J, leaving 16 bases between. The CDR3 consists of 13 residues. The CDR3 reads CASSPQQGLPQYF. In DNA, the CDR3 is TGTGCCAGCAGCCCCCAGCAGGGTCTTCCGCAGTATTTT. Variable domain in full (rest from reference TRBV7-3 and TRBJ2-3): GAGVSQTPSNKVTEKGKYVELRCDPISGHTALYWYRQSLGQGPEFLIYFQGTGAADDSGLPNDRFFAVRPEGSVSTLKIQRTERGDSAVYLCASSPQQGLPQYFGPGTRLTVL.